The rows below give T cell receptor beta chains drawn from one sample of a study of cytomegalovirus exposure and HLA in healthy donors. The data were produced by immunoSEQ multiplex PCR, yet TCRdb's version contains in-frame clones alone and is incomplete. The sample has over 65,000 clones, roughly two thirds seen once. Sequencing was carried out using PBMCs. The receptors stem from a woman between 50 and 59 years old in good health and CMV-seropositive. The CDR3 runs from the conserved cysteine through the conserved F or W. A D gene is named only where the DNA matches it firmly. A row's size may be missing; if present it is once, few, many or a size class.

TRBD1	NA	TRBV7-9	TRBJ2-1	CSSRGQVNEQFF	TGTTCCAGCAGAGGACAGGTCAATGAGCAGTTCTTC
TRBD1	NA	TRBV10-1	TRBJ2-3	CASRFSVRDRAPDTQYF	TGCGCCAGCAGATTCAGTGTCCGAGACAGGGCCCCAGATACGCAGTATTTT
NA	NA	TRBV2	TRBJ1-1	CASSEAATRKTEAFF	TGTGCCAGCAGTGAAGCGGCCACTAGGAAGACTGAAGCTTTCTTT
NA	NA	TRBV7-3	TRBJ2-1	CASSTTGSSYNEQFF	TGTGCCAGCAGCACCACAGGAAGCTCCTACAATGAGCAGTTCTTC
TRBD1	NA	TRBV19	TRBJ1-1	CASDRANTEAFF	TGTGCCAGTGACAGGGCGAACACTGAAGCTTTCTTT
TRBD2	once	TRBV2	TRBJ2-2	CASSTGLAVTGELFF	TGTGCCAGCAGCACGGGACTAGCGGTTACCGGGGAGCTGTTTTTT
NA	NA	TRBV19	TRBJ1-1	CASEGVGAEAFF	TGTGCCAGTGAAGGGGTAGGCGCTGAAGCTTTCTTT
NA	NA	TRBV6-1	TRBJ1-4	CASSGHSANEKLFF	TGTGCCAGCAGTGGGCATTCAGCTAATGAAAAACTGTTTTTT
NA	NA	TRBV9	TRBJ1-5	CASSVGADFNQPQHF	TGTGCCAGCAGCGTAGGGGCGGACTTCAATCAGCCCCAGCATTTT
NA	NA	TRBV7-3	TRBJ1-2	CASSLTPEGDGYTF	TGTGCCAGCAGCTTAACCCCAGAGGGAGATGGCTACACCTTC
NA	NA	TRBV6-5	TRBJ2-1	CASSYSVSVNEQFF	TGTGCCAGCAGTTACTCTGTCTCTGTCAATGAGCAGTTCTTC
TRBD1	NA	TRBV27	TRBJ2-5	CASSFNDREETQYF	TGTGCCAGCAGTTTCAACGACAGGGAAGAGACCCAGTACTTC